This TCR beta chain was retrieved from a study of blood T cell repertoires in COVID-19 (TCRdb year 2020). The study in broad terms: Samples covering the acute and convalescent phases of COVID-19 were provided by collaborators in the United States, Italy and Spain. The prospective study material was composed of cDNA or gDNA derived from T cells, B-cell-depleted T cells, or PBMCs. Subjects who had been exposed to COVID-19, were actively infected with it, or had recovered from it provided the deeply sampled blood TCRbeta repertoires that made up the dataset. The repertoires were made available in a free public database intended to serve as a resource for research on the immune response to SARS-CoV-2. Samples came from the ongoing ImmuneRACE study (first 160 participants) plus 1,254 subjects from 6 global collaborators. Nearly every sample came with metadata listing a de-identified subject ID, COVID-19 status, age in years and sex. Where available, HLA class I and class II types were obtained from metadata supplied by the sample provider rather than from assay-based typing.

To note about this clone: It has no known antigen specificity. Nothing much larger sits one base from this clone, and base qualities are not available.

Enrolling through a virtual design, the prospective study's participants ranged in age from about 18 to 100 years and lived across 24 United States geographic areas. In the prospective study, cohorts were assigned on the basis of participant-reported clinical history obtained from a screening survey and a study questionnaire. Exposed participants were defined as having been in contact with someone with a PCR-confirmed or clinician-diagnosed COVID-19 case within 2 weeks of study entry. Mobile phlebotomists in the prospective study collected whole blood, serum and a nasopharyngeal or oropharyngeal swab from every participant. Participants in the prospective study had the option to provide additional blood draws and questionnaires over an approximately 2-month period. Blood samples from the prospective study were shipped frozen or at room temperature prior to DNA extraction. General findings and caveats noted by the study authors: Clinical and demographic metadata were provided uncurated, with the amount varying by source and participant.

TCRbeta CDR3 regions were amplified from genomic DNA using the immunoSEQ Assay, a bias-controlled multiplex PCR. In the paper's pipeline: Within the assay, amplification of reference gene primers was used to estimate how many nucleated cells each sample contained. To quantify the absolute abundance of each unique TCRbeta CDR3 rearrangement, sequence reads were collapsed and filtered. Productive Simpson clonality was computed per sample as the square root of Simpson's diversity index over productive rearrangements. TCRdb retrieved this table from immuneACCESS and kept in-frame rearrangements only. Not all clones are present; in checked studies, unresolved V genes account for under half, and no reason is known for the remainder. Clonal size and the V and J genes are those of that table, whereas D and trimming came from the DNA. This sample is represented by fewer than 350,000 clones; 85% of them were singletons. Together, the top ten hold around 1.9% of the sample.

From the cysteine through the phenylalanine, the CDR3 covers 12 amino acids. Just CDR3 DNA is preserved here, 36 bases in frame from base 1. A distance of 9 bases separates the germline ends of V and J, which lose 3 bases and 7 bases respectively. Per the germline V gene, SGHAT is the CDR1 and FQNNGV is the CDR2. The clonotype originates from a woman younger than 45 who had been exposed to COVID-19. The chain joins TRBV11-2 to TRBJ1-1; TRBD1 is a possible D gene, resting on 6 matching bases. Sequenced input: PBMCs or T cells enriched from blood (not recorded which). The sequenced DNA: TGTGCCAGCAGCTTGGGGGCCGGTGAAGCTTTCTTT. This sequence encodes CASSLGAGEAFF.